This T cell receptor beta chain was documented in a study of blood T cell repertoires in COVID-19. Study information: Acute-phase and convalescent COVID-19 samples originated in the United States, Italy and Spain. PBMCs, B-cell-depleted T cells, or T cells provided the cDNA or gDNA that made up the material.

Trimming stripped 3 bases from V and 3 bases from J, with 11 bases between. This CDR3 spans 14 amino acids. Germline V lookup: CDR1 MDHEN, CDR2 SYDVKM. Authors' processing steps: How many nucleated cells were present was estimated from reference gene primer amplification. The assay was immunoSEQ multiplex PCR, and TCRdb's table has in-frame clones only and misses some. V and J calls plus clone size are reproduced from that table; the DNA served to infer D and trimming. Found here are approximately 210,000 clones, around 86% of them singletons; the top ten hold approximately 5%. The receptor was isolated from a human donor in a cohort sampled during active COVID-19. Sequencing input: peripheral blood. The chain employs TRBV28 and TRBJ1-1; perhaps TRBD1 as D (6 bases). Written as DNA, the CDR3 is TGTGCCAGCAGTTTGGGGGCGCGGGACACTGAAGCTTTCTTT. Translation: CASSLGARDTEAFF. The full variable domain, completed using reference TRBV28 and TRBJ1-1, is DVKVTQSSRYLVKRTGEKVFLECVQDMDHENMFWYRQDPGLGLRLIYFSYDVKMKEKGDIPEGYSVSREKKERFSLILESASTNQTSMYLCASSLGARDTEAFFGQGTRLTVV.